This T cell receptor (beta chain) was recovered during a study of blood T cell repertoires in COVID-19. Clones were sequenced by immunoSEQ multiplex PCR, and TCRdb holds only the in-frame ones, with some missing. The sample includes around 170,000 clones, about 84% of them seen just once. Trimming stripped 4 bases from V and 5 bases from J, with 9 bases between. The CDR3 covers 12 residues. Germline CDR1 reads SQVTM; CDR2 reads ANQGSEA. The clonotype originates from a woman aged 25 to 39 who had recovered from COVID-19. The chain joins TRBV29-1 to TRBJ2-1; no reliable D call. The sequenced sample consisted of PBMCs or T cells enriched from blood (not recorded which). The CDR3 here is CSVVRQNNEQFF. The CDR3 DNA follows: TGCAGCGTTGTGCGCCAAAACAATGAGCAGTTCTTC.